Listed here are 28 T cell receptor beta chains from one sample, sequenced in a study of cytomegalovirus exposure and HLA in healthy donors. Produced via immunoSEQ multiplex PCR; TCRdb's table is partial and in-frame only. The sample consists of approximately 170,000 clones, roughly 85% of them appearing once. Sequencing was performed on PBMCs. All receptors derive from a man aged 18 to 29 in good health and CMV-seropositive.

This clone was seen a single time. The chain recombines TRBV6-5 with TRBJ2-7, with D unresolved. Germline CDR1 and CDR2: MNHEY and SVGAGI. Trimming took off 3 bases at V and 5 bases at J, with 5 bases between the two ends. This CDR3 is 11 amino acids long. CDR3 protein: CASSYYNEQYF. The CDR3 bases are TGTGCCAGCAGTTATTACAACGAGCAGTACTTC.

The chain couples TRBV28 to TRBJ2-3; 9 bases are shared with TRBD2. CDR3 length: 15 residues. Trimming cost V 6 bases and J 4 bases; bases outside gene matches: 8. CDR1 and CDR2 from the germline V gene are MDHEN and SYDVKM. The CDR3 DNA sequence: TGTGCCAGCAGGATTAGCGGGAGTAGCCCAGATACGCAGTATTTT. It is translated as CASRISGSSPDTQYF.

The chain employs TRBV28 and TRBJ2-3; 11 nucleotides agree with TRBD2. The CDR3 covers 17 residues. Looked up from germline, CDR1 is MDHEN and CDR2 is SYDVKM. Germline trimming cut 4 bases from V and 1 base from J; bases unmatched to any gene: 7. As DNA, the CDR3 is TGTGCCAGCAGTTCCTTTAGCGGGAGGGCCGGCACAGATACGCAGTATTTT. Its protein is CASSSFSGRAGTDTQYF.

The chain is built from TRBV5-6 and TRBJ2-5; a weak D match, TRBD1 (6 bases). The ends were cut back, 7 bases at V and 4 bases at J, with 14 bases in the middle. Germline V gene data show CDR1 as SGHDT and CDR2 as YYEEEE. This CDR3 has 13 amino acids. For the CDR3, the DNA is TGTGCCAGCCGAGCATGGGGGCCAGAGACCCAGTACTTC. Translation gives CASRAWGPETQYF.

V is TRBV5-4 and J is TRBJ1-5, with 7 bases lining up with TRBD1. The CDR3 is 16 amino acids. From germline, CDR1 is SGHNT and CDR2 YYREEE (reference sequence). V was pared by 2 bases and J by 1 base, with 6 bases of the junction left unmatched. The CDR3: CASSFDGGQSNQPQHF. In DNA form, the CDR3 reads TGTGCCAGCAGCTTTGACGGGGGACAGAGCAATCAGCCCCAGCATTTT.

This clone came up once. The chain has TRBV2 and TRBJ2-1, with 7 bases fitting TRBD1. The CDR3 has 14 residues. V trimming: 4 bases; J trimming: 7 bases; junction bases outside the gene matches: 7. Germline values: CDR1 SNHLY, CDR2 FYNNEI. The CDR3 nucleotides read TGTGCCAGCAGTGCGACAGGGAGTGATAATGAGCAGTTCTTC. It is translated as CASSATGSDNEQFF.

CDR3: CASSQDRRGNTEAFF. The DNA for the CDR3 is TGTGCCAGCAGCCAAGATCGAAGAGGGAACACTGAAGCTTTCTTT. V gene TRBV14 combines with J gene TRBJ1-1; D unclear. V was cut by 0 bases and J by 1 base, with 9 bases left in between. Per the germline V gene, CDR1 is SGHDN and CDR2 is FVKESK. The CDR3 covers 15 residues.

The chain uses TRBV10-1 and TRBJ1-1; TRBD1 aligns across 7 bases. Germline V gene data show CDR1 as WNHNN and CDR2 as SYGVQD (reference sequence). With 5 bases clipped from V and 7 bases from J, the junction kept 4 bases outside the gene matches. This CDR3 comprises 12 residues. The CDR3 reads CASSSRQGEAFF. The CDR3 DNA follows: TGCGCCAGCAGTAGTAGACAGGGTGAAGCTTTCTTT.

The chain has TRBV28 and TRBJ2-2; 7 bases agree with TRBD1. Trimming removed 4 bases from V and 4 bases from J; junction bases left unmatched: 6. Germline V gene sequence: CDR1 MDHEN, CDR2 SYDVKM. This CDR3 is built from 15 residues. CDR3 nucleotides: TGTGCCAGCAGTTACAGGGGTCGGGGCACCGGGGAGCTGTTTTTT. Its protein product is CASSYRGRGTGELFF.

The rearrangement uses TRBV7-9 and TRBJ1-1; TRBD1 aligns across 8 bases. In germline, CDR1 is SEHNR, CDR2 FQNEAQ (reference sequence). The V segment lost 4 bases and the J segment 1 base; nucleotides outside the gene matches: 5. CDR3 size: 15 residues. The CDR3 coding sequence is TGTGCCAGCAGCTCAGGGGGCGGCGGGAACACTGAAGCTTTCTTT. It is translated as CASSSGGGGNTEAFF.

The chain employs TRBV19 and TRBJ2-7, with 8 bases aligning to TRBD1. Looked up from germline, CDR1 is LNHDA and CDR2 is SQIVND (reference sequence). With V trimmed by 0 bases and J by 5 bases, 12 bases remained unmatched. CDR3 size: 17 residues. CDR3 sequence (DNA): TGTGCCAGTAGTATAGATCTATCGGCGGCAGGGGGCAACGAGCAGTACTTC. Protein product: CASSIDLSAAGGNEQYF.

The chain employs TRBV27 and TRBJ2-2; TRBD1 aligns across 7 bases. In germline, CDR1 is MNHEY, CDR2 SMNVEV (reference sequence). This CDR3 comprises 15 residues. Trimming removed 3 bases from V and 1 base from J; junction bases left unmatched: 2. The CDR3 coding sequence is TGTGCCAGCAGTTTCGGGACAGTGAACACCGGGGAGCTGTTTTTT. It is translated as CASSFGTVNTGELFF.

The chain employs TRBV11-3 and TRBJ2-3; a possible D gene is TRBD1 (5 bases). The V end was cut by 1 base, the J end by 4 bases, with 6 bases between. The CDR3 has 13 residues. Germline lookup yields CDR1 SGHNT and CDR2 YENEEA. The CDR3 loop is CASSLAGSDTQYF. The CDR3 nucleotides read TGTGCCAGCAGCTTAGCAGGGTCAGATACGCAGTATTTT.

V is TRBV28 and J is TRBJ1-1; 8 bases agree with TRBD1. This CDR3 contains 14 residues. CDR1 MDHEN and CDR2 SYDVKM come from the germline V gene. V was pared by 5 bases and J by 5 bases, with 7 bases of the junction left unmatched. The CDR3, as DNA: TGTGCCAGCAGTCTTCACAGGGGGGAGACTGAAGCTTTCTTT. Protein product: CASSLHRGETEAFF.

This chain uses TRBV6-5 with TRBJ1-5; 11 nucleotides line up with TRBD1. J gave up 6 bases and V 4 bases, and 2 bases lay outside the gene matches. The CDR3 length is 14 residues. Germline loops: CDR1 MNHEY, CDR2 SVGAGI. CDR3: CASSFGTGGQPQHF. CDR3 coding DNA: TGTGCCAGCAGTTTCGGGACAGGGGGTCAGCCCCAGCATTTT.

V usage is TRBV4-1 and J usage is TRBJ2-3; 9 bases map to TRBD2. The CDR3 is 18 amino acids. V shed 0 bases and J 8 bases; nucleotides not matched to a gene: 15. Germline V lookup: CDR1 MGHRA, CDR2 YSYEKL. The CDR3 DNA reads TGCGCCAGCAGCCAAGAGGGACGTGGCGGGGGGGCTATGTCTACGCAGTATTTT. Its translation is CASSQEGRGGGAMSTQYF.

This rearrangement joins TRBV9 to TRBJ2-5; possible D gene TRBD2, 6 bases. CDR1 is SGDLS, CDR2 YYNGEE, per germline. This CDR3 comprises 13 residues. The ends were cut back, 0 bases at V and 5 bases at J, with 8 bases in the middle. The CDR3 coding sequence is TGTGCCAGCAGCGTAGTCAGCGGGGAGACCCAGTACTTC. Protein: CASSVVSGETQYF.

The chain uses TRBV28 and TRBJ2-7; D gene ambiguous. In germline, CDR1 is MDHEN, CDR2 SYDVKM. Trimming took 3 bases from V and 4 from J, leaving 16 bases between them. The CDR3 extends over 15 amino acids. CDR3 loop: CASSFSRVLTYEQYF. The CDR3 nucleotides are TGTGCCAGCAGTTTCTCTCGAGTATTGACTTACGAGCAGTACTTC.

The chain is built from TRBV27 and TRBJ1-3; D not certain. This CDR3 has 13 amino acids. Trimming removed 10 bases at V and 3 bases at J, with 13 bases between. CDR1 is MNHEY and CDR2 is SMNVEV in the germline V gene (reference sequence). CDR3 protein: CATAMRVGNTIYF. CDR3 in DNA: TGTGCCACAGCGATGAGGGTTGGAAACACCATATATTTT.

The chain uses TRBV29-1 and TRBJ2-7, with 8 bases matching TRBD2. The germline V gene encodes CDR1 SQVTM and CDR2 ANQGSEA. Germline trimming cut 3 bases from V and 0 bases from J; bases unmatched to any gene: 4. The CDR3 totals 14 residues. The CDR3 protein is CSVDGAGGSYEQYF. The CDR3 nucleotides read TGCAGCGTTGACGGTGCGGGAGGCTCCTACGAGCAGTACTTC.

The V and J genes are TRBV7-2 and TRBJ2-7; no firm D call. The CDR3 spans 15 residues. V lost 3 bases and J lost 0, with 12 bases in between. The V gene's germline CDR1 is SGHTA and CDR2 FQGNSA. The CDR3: CASSLAPVSSYEQYF. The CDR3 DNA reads TGTGCCAGCAGCTTGGCCCCCGTGTCCTCCTACGAGCAGTACTTC.

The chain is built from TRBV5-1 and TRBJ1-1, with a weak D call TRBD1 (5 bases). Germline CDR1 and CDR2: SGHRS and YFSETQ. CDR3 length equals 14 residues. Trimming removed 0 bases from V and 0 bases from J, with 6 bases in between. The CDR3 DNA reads TGCGCCAGCAGCTTGGAAGGGGTGAACACTGAAGCTTTCTTT. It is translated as CASSLEGVNTEAFF.

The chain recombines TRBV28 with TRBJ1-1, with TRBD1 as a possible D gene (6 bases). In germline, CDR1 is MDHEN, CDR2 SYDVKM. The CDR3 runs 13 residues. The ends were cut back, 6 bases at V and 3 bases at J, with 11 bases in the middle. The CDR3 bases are TGTGCCAGCAGCAAGACAGGTTACACTGAAGCTTTCTTT. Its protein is CASSKTGYTEAFF.

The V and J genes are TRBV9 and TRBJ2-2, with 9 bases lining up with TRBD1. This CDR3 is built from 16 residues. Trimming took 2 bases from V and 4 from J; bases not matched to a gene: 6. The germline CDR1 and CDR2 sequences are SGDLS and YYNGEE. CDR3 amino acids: CASSVGDRASTGELFF. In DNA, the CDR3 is TGTGCCAGCAGCGTGGGGGACAGGGCTTCCACCGGGGAGCTGTTTTTT. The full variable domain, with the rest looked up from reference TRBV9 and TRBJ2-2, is DSGVTQTPKHLITATGQRVTLRCSPRSGDLSVYWYQQSLDQGLQFLIQYYNGEERAKGNILERFSAQQFPDLHSELNLSSLELGDSALYFCASSVGDRASTGELFFGEGSRLTVL.

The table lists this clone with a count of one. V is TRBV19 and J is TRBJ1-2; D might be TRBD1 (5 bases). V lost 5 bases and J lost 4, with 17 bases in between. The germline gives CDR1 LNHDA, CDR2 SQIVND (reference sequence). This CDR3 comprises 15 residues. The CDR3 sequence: CASSPGLSNIYGYTF. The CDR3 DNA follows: TGTGCCAGTAGTCCGGGACTGAGCAATATCTATGGCTACACCTTC.

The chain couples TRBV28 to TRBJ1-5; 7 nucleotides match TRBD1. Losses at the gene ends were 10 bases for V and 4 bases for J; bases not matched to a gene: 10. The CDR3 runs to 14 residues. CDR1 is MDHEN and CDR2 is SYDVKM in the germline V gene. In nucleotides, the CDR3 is TGTGCCACCATGGTCACAGGGGATAATCAGCCCCAGCATTTT. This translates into CATMVTGDNQPQHF. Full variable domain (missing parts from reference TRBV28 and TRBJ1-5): DVKVTQSSRYLVKRTGEKVFLECVQDMDHENMFWYRQDPGLGLRLIYFSYDVKMKEKGDIPEGYSVSREKKERFSLILESASTNQTSMYLCATMVTGDNQPQHFGDGTRLSIL.

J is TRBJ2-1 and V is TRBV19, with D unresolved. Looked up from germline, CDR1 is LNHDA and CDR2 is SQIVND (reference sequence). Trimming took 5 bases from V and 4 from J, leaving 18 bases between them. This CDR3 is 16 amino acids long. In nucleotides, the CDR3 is TGTGCCAGTAGTTCCATCTACGCCCCCGATTACAATGAGCAGTTCTTC. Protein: CASSSIYAPDYNEQFF.

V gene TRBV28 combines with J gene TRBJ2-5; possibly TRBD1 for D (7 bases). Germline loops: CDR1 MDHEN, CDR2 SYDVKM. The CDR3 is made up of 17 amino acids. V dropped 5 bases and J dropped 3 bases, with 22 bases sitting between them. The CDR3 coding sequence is TGTGCCAGCAGTGGGTTCGCGGGACAGTTTGAGAAAGAGACCCAGTACTTC. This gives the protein CASSGFAGQFEKETQYF.